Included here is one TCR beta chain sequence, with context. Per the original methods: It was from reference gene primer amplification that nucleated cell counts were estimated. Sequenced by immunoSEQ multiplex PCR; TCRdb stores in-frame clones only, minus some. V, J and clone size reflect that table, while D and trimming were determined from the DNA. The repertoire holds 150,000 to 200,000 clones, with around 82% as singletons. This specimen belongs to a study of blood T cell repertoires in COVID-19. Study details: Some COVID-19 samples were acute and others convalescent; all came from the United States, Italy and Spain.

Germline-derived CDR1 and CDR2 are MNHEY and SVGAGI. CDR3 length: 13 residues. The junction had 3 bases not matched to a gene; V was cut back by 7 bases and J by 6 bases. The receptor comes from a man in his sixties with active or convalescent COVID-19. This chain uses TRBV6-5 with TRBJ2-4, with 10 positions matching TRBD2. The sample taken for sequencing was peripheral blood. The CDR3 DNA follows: TGTGCCAGCATGAGACTAGCGGGAAACATTCAGTACTTC. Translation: CASMRLAGNIQYF.